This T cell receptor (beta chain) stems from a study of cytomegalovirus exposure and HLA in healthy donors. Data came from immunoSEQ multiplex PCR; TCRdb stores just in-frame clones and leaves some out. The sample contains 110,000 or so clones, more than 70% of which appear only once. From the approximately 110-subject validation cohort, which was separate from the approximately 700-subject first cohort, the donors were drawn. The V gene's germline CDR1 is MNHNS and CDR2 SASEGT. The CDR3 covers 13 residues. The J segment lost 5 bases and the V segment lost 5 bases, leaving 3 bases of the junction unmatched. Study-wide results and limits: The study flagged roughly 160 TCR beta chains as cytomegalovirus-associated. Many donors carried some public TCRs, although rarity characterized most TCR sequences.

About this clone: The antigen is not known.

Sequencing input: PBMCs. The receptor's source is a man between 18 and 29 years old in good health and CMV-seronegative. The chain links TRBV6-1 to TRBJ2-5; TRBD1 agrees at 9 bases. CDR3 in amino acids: CASSKDRGETQYF. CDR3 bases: TGTGCCAGCAGTAAAGACAGGGGGGAGACCCAGTACTTC.